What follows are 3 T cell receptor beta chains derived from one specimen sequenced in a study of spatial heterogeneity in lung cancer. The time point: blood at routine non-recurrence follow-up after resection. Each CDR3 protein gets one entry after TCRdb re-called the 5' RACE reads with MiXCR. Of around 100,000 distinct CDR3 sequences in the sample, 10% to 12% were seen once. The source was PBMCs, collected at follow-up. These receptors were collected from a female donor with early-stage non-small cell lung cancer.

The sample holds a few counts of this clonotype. This CDR3 reads CAWSVPNPNNEQFF. The CDR3 DNA reads as TGTGCCTGGAGTGTTCCCAACCCGAACAATGAGCAGTTCTTC. This chain uses TRBV30 with TRBJ2-1; D is unresolved. This CDR3 is 14 amino acids long. Trimming stripped 0 bases from V and 5 bases from J, with 11 bases between. Germline CDR1 GTSNPN, CDR2 SVGIG (reference sequence).

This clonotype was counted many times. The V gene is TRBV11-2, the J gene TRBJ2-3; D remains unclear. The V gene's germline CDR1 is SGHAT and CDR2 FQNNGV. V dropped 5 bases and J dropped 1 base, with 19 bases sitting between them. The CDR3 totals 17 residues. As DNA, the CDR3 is TGTGCCAGCAGCCCGCCGGGCCATGGTAGGGGCACAGATACGCAGTATTTT. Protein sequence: CASSPPGHGRGTDTQYF.

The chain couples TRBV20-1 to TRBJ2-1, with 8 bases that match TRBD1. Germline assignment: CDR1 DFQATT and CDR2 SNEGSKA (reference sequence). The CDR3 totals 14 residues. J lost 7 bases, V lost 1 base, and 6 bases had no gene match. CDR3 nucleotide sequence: TGCAGTGCTAGAGCCGGGACAGGCCTTAATGAGCAGTTCTTC. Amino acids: CSARAGTGLNEQFF.